This T cell receptor (beta chain) came from a study of blood T cell repertoires in COVID-19. Study as a whole: Samples representing acute and convalescent COVID-19 were sourced from the United States, Italy and Spain. PBMCs, B-cell-depleted T cells, or T cells provided the cDNA or gDNA that made up the material.

Recovered status applied to Cohort 3 donors who had two consecutive negative PCRs. It also applied to those with clearance or with symptom resolution. The CDR3 has 14 amino acids. Germline-derived CDR1 and CDR2 are MNHEY and SVGAGI. V was shortened by 0 bases and J by 5 bases, with 11 bases between the two germline ends. Libraries were prepared by immunoSEQ multiplex PCR; TCRdb keeps only in-frame clonotypes and omits some of them. The table records a few hundred thousand clones, roughly 80% of them present only once. The TCR was taken from a woman in her fifties or sixties who had recovered from COVID-19. The material sequenced was PBMCs or T cells enriched from blood (not recorded which). V usage is TRBV6-5 and J usage is TRBJ2-7; D perhaps matches TRBD1 (5 bases). The CDR3 here is CASSYSGQFHEQYF. The CDR3 DNA follows: TGTGCCAGCAGTTACTCGGGGCAGTTCCACGAGCAGTACTTC.